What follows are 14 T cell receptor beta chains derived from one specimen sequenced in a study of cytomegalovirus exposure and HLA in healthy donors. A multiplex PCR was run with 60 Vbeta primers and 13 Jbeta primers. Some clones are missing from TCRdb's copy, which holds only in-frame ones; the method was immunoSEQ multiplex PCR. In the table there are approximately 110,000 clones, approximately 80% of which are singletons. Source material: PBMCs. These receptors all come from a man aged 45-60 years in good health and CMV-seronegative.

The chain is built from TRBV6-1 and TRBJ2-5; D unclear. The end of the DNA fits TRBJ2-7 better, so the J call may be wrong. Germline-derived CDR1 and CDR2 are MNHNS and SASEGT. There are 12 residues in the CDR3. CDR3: CASSDVPYEQYF. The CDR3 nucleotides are TGTGCCAGCAGTGATGTACCCTACGAGCAGTACTTC.

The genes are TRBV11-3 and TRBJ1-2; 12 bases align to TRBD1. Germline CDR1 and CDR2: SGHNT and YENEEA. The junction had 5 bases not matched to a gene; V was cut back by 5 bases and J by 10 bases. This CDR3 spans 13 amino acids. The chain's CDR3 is CASSHGTGGDYTF. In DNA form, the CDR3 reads TGTGCCAGCAGCCATGGGACAGGGGGCGACTACACCTTC.

CDR3 sequence (DNA): TGTGCCAGCAGCCCCCTAGGCCTTTCGACCTACGAGCAGTACTTC. It is translated as CASSPLGLSTYEQYF. The rearrangement uses TRBV28 and TRBJ2-7; unclear D gene. The germline V gene has CDR1 MDHEN and CDR2 SYDVKM. This CDR3 is 15 amino acids long. V was cut by 6 bases and J by 2 bases, with 17 bases left in between.

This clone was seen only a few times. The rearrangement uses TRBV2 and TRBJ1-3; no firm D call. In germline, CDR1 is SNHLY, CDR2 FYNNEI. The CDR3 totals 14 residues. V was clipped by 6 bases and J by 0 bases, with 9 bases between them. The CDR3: CASRHRDSGNTIYF. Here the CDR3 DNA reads TGTGCCAGCAGGCATCGAGACTCTGGAAACACCATATATTTT. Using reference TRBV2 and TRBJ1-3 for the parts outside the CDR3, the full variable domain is EPEVTQTPSHQVTQMGQEVILRCVPISNHLYFYWYRQILGQKVEFLVSFYNNEISEKSEIFDDQFSVERPDGSNFTLKIRSTKLEDSAMYFCASRHRDSGNTIYFGEGSWLTVV.

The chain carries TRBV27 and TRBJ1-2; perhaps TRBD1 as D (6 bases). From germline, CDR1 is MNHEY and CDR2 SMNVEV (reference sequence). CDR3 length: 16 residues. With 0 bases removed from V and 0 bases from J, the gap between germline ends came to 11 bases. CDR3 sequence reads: CASSLSSTGSNYGYTF. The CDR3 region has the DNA TGTGCCAGCAGTTTATCGTCAACAGGGTCTAACTATGGCTACACCTTC.

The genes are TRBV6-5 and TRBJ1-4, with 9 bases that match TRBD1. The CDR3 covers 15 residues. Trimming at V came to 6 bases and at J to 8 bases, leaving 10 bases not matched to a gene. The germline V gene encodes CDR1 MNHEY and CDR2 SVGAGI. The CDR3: CASSVVQGAGEKLFF. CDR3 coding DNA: TGTGCCAGCAGCGTCGTACAGGGGGCAGGCGAAAAACTGTTTTTT.

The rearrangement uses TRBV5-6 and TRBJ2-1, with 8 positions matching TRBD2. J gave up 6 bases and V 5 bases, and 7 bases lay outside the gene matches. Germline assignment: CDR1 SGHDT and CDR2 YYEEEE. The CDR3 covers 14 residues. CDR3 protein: CASSLSSGTNEQFF. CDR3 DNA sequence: TGTGCCAGCAGTCTGAGTAGCGGGACCAATGAGCAGTTCTTC.

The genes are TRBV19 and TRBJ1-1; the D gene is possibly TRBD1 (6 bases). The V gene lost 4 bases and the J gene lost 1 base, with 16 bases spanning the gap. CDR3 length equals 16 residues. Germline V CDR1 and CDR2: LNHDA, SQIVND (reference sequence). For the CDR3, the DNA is TGTGCCAGTAGTAGGGACACAATACTTAAGAACACTGAAGCTTTCTTT. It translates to CASSRDTILKNTEAFF.

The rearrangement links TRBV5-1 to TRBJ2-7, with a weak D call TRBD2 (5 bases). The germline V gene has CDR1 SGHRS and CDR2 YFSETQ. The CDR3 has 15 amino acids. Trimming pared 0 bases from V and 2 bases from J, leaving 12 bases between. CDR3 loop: CASSLGGGGPYEQYF. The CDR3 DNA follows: TGCGCCAGCAGCTTGGGCGGAGGCGGTCCCTACGAGCAGTACTTC. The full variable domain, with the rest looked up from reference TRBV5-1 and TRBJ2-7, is KAGVTQTPRYLIKTRGQQVTLSCSPISGHRSVSWYQQTPGQGLQFLFEYFSETQRNKGNFPGRFSGRQFSNSRSEMNVSTLELGDSALYLCASSLGGGGPYEQYFGPGTRLTVT.

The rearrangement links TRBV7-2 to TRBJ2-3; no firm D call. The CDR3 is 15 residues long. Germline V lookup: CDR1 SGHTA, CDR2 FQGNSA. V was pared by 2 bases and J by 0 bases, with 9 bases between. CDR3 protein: CASSLRSPSTDTQYF. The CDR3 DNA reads TGTGCCAGCAGCTTAAGGAGCCCTAGCACAGATACGCAGTATTTT.

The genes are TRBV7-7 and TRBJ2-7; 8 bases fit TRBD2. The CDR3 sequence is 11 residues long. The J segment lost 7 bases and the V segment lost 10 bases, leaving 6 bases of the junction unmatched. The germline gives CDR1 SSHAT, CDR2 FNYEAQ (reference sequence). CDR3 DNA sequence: TGTGCCACGCGGGAGGCCATGGAGCAGTACTTC. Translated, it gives CATREAMEQYF.

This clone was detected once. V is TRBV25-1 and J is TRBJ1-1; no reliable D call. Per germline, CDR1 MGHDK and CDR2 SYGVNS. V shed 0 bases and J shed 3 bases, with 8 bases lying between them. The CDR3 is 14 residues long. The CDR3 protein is CASSEYMSYTEAFF. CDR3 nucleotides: TGTGCCAGCAGTGAATATATGTCTTACACTGAAGCTTTCTTT.

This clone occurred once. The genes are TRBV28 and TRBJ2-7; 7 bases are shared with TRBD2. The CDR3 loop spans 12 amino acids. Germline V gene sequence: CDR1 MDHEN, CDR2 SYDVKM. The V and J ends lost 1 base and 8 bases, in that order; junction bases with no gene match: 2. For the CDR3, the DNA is TGTGCCAGCAGTTTATTAGCGGGCAAGCAGTACTTC. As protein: CASSLLAGKQYF.

The CDR3 DNA is TGTGCCAGCAGCCCACTAGCGGCAGCCATCTACGAGCAGTACTTC. Encoded protein: CASSPLAAAIYEQYF. The chain uses TRBV27 and TRBJ2-7, with 8 bases matching TRBD2. Trimming cost V 6 bases and J 3 bases; bases outside gene matches: 10. CDR1 MNHEY and CDR2 SMNVEV come from the germline V gene (reference sequence). The CDR3 loop spans 15 amino acids.